This note documents a single T cell receptor (beta chain) sequence. This clonotype was counted at least ten times. Its antigen remains unidentified. Per-nucleotide qualities are absent, and no much larger clonotype sits a single base away. The data were taken from a study of T-cell reconstitution after alpha-beta-depleted transplantation in children (dated by TCRdb to the mid-2010s). Study-wide context: T-cell immune reconstitution after TCRalphabeta/CD19-depleted allogeneic hematopoietic cell transplantation in children was quantitatively tracked in the study by means of TCR repertoire profiling.

Overall study results and their limits: The frequencies of hyperexpanded clones fell over the following months, and after one year, T-cell counts and TCRbeta diversity were mostly attributed to newly produced T cells. The apparently early recovery of alphabetaT-cell counts about two months after transplant reportedly depended on only several hundred rapidly expanded clones that came from non-depleted graft cells. The high TCRbeta diversity at day 60 in some patients was ascribed to recipient T cells and intrathymic progenitors that had survived conditioning.

The treatment or condition label corresponds to: allogeneic hematopoietic cell transplantation with graft depleted of TCRalphabeta T cells and CD19 B cells. Transplant recipients were children who received TCRalphabeta/CD19-depleted allogeneic hematopoietic cell grafts. The library came from PCR. Instrument on record: Illumina HiSeq 2500. TCR library preparation used molecular barcoding, with unique molecular identifiers applied to normalize quantification of the TCRbeta repertoire. TCRdb applied fastp at Q25 and MiXCR to the public reads, then kept only in-frame beta chains. CDR3 protein duplicates are merged, each entry listing the most common genes and DNA. The sample table lists some 150,000 distinct CDR3 sequences, more than 8% of them with a count of one. The ten top clones hold about a sixth of the sample. Trimming removed 2 bases from V and 4 bases from J, leaving 12 bases between the germline ends. There are 14 amino acids in the CDR3, from cysteine to phenylalanine inclusive. Kept here is only the CDR3 DNA, which spans 42 bases and is read in frame from base 1. CDR1 SGHAT and CDR2 FQNNGV are derived from the germline V gene.

The chain is encoded by TRBV11-2 joined to TRBJ2-7, with the D gene not confidently named. Sequenced material: PBMCs, mostly from graft donor cells, taken 180 days after TCRalphabeta/CD19-depleted stem cell transplant. The receptor was isolated from a female patient between 2 and 15 years old who had a stem cell transplant for congenital amegakaryocytic thrombocytopenia, so the T cells may come from the graft donor. The DNA reads TGTGCCAGCAGCTTAAGTTCTAGGTTGTACGAGCAGTACTTC. This gives the protein CASSLSSRLYEQYF.